These 10 T cell receptor beta chains were sequenced from one sample in a study of regulatory T cells in long-lasting Graves disease. Time point given: newly diagnosed GD, antithyroid drugs for less than 3 months. There was RNA extracted from PBMCs, and the TCR library was made from it. Relying on iRepertoire HTBI primers and Arm-PCR of CDR3 regions, the team built TCR beta libraries. TCRdb used MiXCR to reprocess the multiplex PCR reads, holding one entry per CDR3 protein. The data hold hundreds of thousands of distinct CDR3 sequences, with around 16% observed a single time. The sample in question was peripheral blood mononuclear cells (PBMCs), obtained at new diagnosis, from a patient treated with antithyroid drugs. The receptors come from a female donor with Graves disease.

This clonotype was counted at least ten times. V and J are TRBV5-1 and TRBJ1-1; 7 nucleotides align to TRBD1. CDR3 length: 14 amino acids. V shed 4 bases and J 8 bases; nucleotides not matched to a gene: 11. Germline lookup yields CDR1 SGHRS and CDR2 YFSETQ. As DNA, the CDR3 is TGCGCCAGCAGCCCAAGTCGGGACAGACTGGAAGCTTTCTTT. Translated: CASSPSRDRLEAFF.

This clonotype appeared many times. The CDR3 DNA is TGTGCCAGCAGCTTACTGTCACCCCAAGAGACCCAGTACTTC. It specifies CASSLLSPQETQYF. The chain employs TRBV11-2 and TRBJ2-5; D unclear. Germline V gene sequence: CDR1 SGHAT, CDR2 FQNNGV. Trimming cost V 2 bases and J 1 base, with 8 bases left between them. The CDR3 extends over 14 amino acids. The full variable domain, in which reference TRBV11-2 and TRBJ2-5 provide the parts outside the CDR3, is EAGVAQSPRYKIIEKRQSVAFWCNPISGHATLYWYQQILGQGPKLLIQFQNNGVVDDSQLPKDRFSAERLKGVDSTLKIQPAKLEDSAVYLCASSLLSPQETQYFGPGTRLLVL.

This clonotype was seen a handful of times. CDR3 protein: CASSQEVRTYMIRNEQFF. CDR3 nucleotide sequence: TGTGCCAGCAGCCAAGAAGTCAGGACATATATGATACGGAATGAGCAGTTCTTC. This chain uses TRBV3-1 with TRBJ2-1, with D possibly being TRBD1 (5 bases). The CDR3 sequence is 18 residues long. The germline V gene has CDR1 LGHDT and CDR2 YNNKEL (reference sequence). V was pared by 0 bases and J by 7 bases, with 22 bases between.

The CDR3 region is CASSLTDYNEQFF. CDR3 sequence (DNA): TGTGCCAGCAGTCTGACGGATTACAATGAGCAGTTCTTC. The chain carries TRBV27 and TRBJ2-1; D not certain. CDR3 length equals 13 residues. V gave up 5 bases and J gave up 4 bases, with 9 bases separating them. Germline values: CDR1 MNHEY, CDR2 SMNVEV (reference sequence).

There are many counts of this clonotype. The chain has TRBV12-5 and TRBJ1-2; perhaps TRBD1 as D (5 bases). The germline V gene encodes CDR1 LGHNT and CDR2 FRNRAP. There are 16 residues in the CDR3. V was pared by 0 bases and J by 4 bases, with 15 bases between. The CDR3: CASGLVSMGLFYGYTF. CDR3 sequence (DNA): TGTGCTAGTGGTTTGGTCTCTATGGGACTCTTCTATGGCTACACCTTC.

This clonotype was observed many times. The CDR3 DNA follows: TGCAGTGCTAGAGATCCCGGGAGCGCGAACACTGAAGCTTTCTTT. Translation: CSARDPGSANTEAFF. The genes are TRBV20-1 and TRBJ1-1; D is undetermined. The V gene lost 0 bases and the J gene lost 1 base, with 12 bases spanning the gap. The CDR3 is 15 amino acids. The V gene's germline CDR1 is DFQATT and CDR2 SNEGSKA (reference sequence).

This clonotype was counted at least ten times. This rearrangement joins TRBV12-3 or TRBV12-4 to TRBJ1-2, with D perhaps TRBD1 (6 bases). The CDR3 spans 13 residues. Trimming stripped 5 bases from V and 7 bases from J, with 14 bases between. The CDR3 DNA follows: TGTGCCAGCAGTCTAAACAGGGAGGGTGGCTACACCTTC. Translation gives CASSLNREGGYTF.

This clonotype was observed at least ten times. This chain uses TRBV7-3 with TRBJ2-1; TRBD2 matches 10 bases. The CDR3 is made up of 15 amino acids. V dropped 5 bases and J dropped 4; count of bases not matched to a gene: 5. In germline, CDR1 is SGHTA, CDR2 FQGTGA. CDR3 amino acids: CASSPTSGIYNEQFF. CDR3 coding DNA: TGTGCCAGCAGCCCCACTAGCGGGATTTACAATGAGCAGTTCTTC.

This clonotype appeared many times. The chain is built from TRBV2 and TRBJ1-3; no clear D gene. CDR1 and CDR2 from the germline V gene are SNHLY and FYNNEI. This CDR3 comprises 16 residues. V dropped 3 bases and J dropped 0 bases, with 12 bases sitting between them. The CDR3 sequence is CASSERRGISGNTIYF. CDR3 bases: TGTGCCAGCAGTGAGAGGCGGGGTATCTCTGGAAACACCATATATTTT.

The rearrangement joins TRBV19 to TRBJ1-1; TRBD1 matches at 7 bases. This CDR3 region has 11 residues. Germline V lookup: CDR1 LNHDA, CDR2 SQIVND (reference sequence). V lost 10 bases, J lost 7 bases, and 6 bases stayed unmatched. CDR3 loop: CATGTDFEAFF. The DNA of the CDR3 is TGTGCCACCGGGACAGACTTTGAAGCTTTCTTT.